This TCR beta chain was obtained from a study of technical replicates of blood from a handful of donors. Sequencing used immunoSEQ multiplex PCR; TCRdb keeps in-frame clones, though not all of them. The table shows tens of thousands of clones, with about 95% occurring only once. This receptor was obtained from a human donor in good health. The source material was T cells isolated from PBMCs.

In DNA form, the CDR3 reads TGTGCCAGTGGCAAGGAGCTCTCCTACGAGCAGTACTTC. It specifies CASGKELSYEQYF. The V and J genes are TRBV2 and TRBJ2-7; D not resolved. CDR1 and CDR2 (germline): SNHLY, FYNNEI. With 9 bases removed from V and 0 bases from J, the gap between germline ends came to 12 bases. The CDR3 length is 13 residues.